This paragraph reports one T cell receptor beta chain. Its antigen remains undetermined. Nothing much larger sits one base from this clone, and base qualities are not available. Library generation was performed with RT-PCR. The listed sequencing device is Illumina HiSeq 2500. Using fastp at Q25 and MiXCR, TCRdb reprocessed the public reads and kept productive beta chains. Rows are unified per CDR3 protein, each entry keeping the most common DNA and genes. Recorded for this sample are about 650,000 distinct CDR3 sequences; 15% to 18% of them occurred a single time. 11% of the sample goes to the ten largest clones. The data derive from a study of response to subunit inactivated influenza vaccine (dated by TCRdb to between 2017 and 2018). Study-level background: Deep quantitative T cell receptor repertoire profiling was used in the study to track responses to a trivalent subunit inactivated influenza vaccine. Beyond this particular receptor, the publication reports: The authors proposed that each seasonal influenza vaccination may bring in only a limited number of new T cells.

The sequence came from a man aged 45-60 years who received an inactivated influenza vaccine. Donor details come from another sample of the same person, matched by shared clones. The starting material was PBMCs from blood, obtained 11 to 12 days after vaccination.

The CDR3 region reads CSASRDRGEQYF. Read as DNA, the sequence is TGCAGTGCTAGTAGGGACCGTGGGGAGCAGTACTTC. The V gene is TRBV20-1 and the J gene is TRBJ2-7, with the D gene tentatively TRBD1 or TRBD2, based on 5 matching bases in each. At the junction V is shortened by 3 bases and J by 7 bases, with 13 bases in between. From the cysteine through the phenylalanine, the CDR3 covers 12 amino acids. The CDR3 DNA has 36 bases and is translated from base 1. The germline V gene (reference sequence) yields DFQATT for CDR1 and SNEGSKA for CDR2.